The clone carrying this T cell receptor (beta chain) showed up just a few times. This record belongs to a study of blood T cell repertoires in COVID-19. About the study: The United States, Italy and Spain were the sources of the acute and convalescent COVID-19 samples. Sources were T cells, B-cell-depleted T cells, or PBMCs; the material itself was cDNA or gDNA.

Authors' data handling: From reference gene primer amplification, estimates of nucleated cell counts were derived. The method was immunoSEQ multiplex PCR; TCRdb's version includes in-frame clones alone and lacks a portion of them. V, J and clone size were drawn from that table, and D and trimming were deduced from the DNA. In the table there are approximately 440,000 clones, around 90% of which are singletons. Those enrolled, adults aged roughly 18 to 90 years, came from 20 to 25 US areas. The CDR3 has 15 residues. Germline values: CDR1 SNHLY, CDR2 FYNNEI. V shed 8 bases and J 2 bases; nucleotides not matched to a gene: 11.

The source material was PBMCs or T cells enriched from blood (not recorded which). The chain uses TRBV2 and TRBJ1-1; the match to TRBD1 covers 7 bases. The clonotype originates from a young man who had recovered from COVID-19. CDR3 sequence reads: CASRSWGQINTEAFF. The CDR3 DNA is TGTGCCAGCCGAAGTTGGGGACAGATTAACACTGAAGCTTTCTTT.